A single sample gave rise to the 8 T cell receptor beta chains below, sequenced in a study of cytomegalovirus exposure and HLA in healthy donors. Primers for the PCR totalled 60 Vbeta and 13 Jbeta. The table came from immunoSEQ multiplex PCR; TCRdb's copy has only in-frame clones and leaves some out. The sample consists of 50,000 to 65,000 clones, 73% of them appearing once. The sequencing sample was made of PBMCs. The origin of the receptors is a young man in good health and CMV-seronegative.

The gene calls are TRBV2 and TRBJ1-2, with 12 bases identical to TRBD1. Germline V gene sequence: CDR1 SNHLY, CDR2 FYNNEI. CDR3 length: 15 residues. The V gene end was trimmed by 6 bases and the J gene end by 4 bases; junction bases not matched to a gene: 6. The CDR3 coding sequence is TGTGCCAGCAGGGGACAGGGGGCAAGTGTCTATGGCTACACCTTC. It is translated as CASRGQGASVYGYTF.

This sequence joins TRBV7-9 and TRBJ2-7; possibly TRBD2 for D (5 bases). In germline, CDR1 is SEHNR, CDR2 FQNEAQ (reference sequence). Trimming took 7 bases from V and 2 from J, leaving 15 bases between them. The CDR3 loop spans 14 amino acids. The CDR3 region is CASTEDPGTYEQYF. The CDR3 DNA is TGTGCCAGCACGGAGGATCCGGGCACCTACGAGCAGTACTTC.

The chain links TRBV10-3 to TRBJ2-6; D gene unclear. The CDR3 sequence is 15 residues long. Trimming stripped 5 bases from V and 2 bases from J, with 10 bases between. The germline gives CDR1 ENHRY, CDR2 SYGVKD. The CDR3 DNA reads TGTGCCATCAGTTCACCGAGCCCTGGGGCCAACGTCCTGACTTTC. It translates to CAISSPSPGANVLTF.

This chain links TRBV4-3 with TRBJ1-2, with D unclear. Looked up from germline, CDR1 is LGHNA and CDR2 is YSLEER. V shed 2 bases and J shed 8 bases, with 18 bases lying between them. The CDR3 loop spans 15 amino acids. In nucleotides, the CDR3 is TGCGCCAGCAGCCAACTGGGTAGTGACTCTAGGGGCTACACCTTC. This encodes CASSQLGSDSRGYTF.

The CDR3 sequence: CASSHDRGGEQYF. The CDR3 bases are TGCGCCAGCAGCCACGACAGGGGAGGCGAGCAGTACTTC. The chain recombines TRBV4-1 with TRBJ2-7; 8 bases match TRBD1. The CDR3 has 13 amino acids. Per the germline V gene, CDR1 is MGHRA and CDR2 is YSYEKL. V was pared by 3 bases and J by 6 bases, with 4 bases of the junction left unmatched.

This clone has just one count. The rearrangement uses TRBV28 and TRBJ2-5; D is unclear. The CDR3 contains 14 residues. Trimming removed 7 bases at V and 3 bases at J, with 15 bases between. CDR1 is MDHEN and CDR2 is SYDVKM in the germline V gene. CDR3: CASTKQKFKETQYF. CDR3 nucleotides: TGTGCCAGCACAAAACAGAAGTTCAAAGAGACCCAGTACTTC.

With respect to this clone: Relative to the germline gene, one junction end is altered; a read error may explain this. Other DNA sequences in the same sample also yield this CDR3. This chain uses TRBV6-5 with TRBJ1-4, with D unclear. Germline CDR1 and CDR2: MNHEY and SVGAGI. The CDR3 is made up of 13 amino acids. This CDR3 is CASSYSHNEKLFF. The CDR3 DNA reads TGTGCCAGCAGTTACTCACATAATGAAAAACTATTTTTT.

This clone was counted only a few times. The chain's CDR3 is CASSLLAGTGYNEQFF. The CDR3, as DNA: TGTGCCAGCAGCTTACTAGCCGGGACAGGGTACAATGAGCAGTTCTTC. V gene TRBV7-9 combines with J gene TRBJ2-1; 9 nucleotides align to TRBD1. The germline V gene encodes CDR1 SEHNR and CDR2 FQNEAQ (reference sequence). Trimming at V came to 2 bases and at J to 4 bases, leaving 6 bases not matched to a gene. The CDR3 totals 16 residues. The whole variable domain, filled in from reference TRBV7-9 and TRBJ2-1, reads DTGVSQNPRHKITKRGQNVTFRCDPISEHNRLYWYRQTLGQGPEFLTYFQNEAQLEKSRLLSDRFSAERPKGSFSTLEIQRTEQGDSAMYLCASSLLAGTGYNEQFFGPGTRLTVL.